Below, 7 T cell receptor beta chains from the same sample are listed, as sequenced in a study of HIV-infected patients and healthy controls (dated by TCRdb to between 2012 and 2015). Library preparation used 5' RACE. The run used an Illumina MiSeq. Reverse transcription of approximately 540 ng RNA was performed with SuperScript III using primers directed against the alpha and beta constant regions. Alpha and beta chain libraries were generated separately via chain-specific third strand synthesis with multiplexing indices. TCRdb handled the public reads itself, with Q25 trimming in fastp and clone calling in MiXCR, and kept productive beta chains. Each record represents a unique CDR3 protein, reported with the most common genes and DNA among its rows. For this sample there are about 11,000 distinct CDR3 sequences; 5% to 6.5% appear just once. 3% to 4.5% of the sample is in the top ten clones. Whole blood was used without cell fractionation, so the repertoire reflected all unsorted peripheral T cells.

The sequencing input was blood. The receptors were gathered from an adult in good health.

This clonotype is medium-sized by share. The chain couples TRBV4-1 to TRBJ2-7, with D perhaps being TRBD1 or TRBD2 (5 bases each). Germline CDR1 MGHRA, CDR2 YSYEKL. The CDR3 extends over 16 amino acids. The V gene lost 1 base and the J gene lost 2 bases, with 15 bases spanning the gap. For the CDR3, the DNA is TGCGCCAGCAGCCAAGGTATGGGGGTCCGGGCCTACGAGCAGTACTTC. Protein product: CASSQGMGVRAYEQYF.

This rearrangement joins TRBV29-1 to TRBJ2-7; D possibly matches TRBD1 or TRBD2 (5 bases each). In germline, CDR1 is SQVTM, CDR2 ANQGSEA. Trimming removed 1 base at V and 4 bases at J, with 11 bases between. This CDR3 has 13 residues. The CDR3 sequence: CSVEGPGQYEQYF. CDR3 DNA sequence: TGCAGCGTTGAAGGCCCGGGGCAGTACGAGCAGTACTTC.

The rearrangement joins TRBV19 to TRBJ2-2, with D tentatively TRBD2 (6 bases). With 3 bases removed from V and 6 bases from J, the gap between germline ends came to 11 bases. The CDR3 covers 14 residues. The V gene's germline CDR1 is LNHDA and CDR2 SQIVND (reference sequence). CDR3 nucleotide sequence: TGTGCCAGTAGTATGACTAGTTCCCCCGGGGAGCTGTTTTTT. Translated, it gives CASSMTSSPGELFF. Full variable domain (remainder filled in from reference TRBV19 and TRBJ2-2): DGGITQSPKYLFRKEGQNVTLSCEQNLNHDAMYWYRQDPGQGLRLIYYSQIVNDFQKGDIAEGYSVSREKKESFPLTVTSAQKNPTAFYLCASSMTSSPGELFFGEGSRLTVL.

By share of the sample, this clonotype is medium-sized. The CDR3 DNA reads as TGTGCCAGCAGCCGGGACAGGGTCACAGATACGCAGTATTTT. As protein: CASSRDRVTDTQYF. This chain uses TRBV6-5 with TRBJ2-3, with 9 bases that match TRBD1. V shed 6 bases and J 2 bases; nucleotides not matched to a gene: 3. CDR3 size: 14 residues. Germline V CDR1 and CDR2: MNHEY, SVGAGI.

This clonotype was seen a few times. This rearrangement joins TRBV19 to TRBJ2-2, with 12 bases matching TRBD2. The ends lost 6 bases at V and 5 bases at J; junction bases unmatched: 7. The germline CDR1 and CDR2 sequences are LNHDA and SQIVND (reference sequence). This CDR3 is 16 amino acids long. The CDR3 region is CASRLGTSGGTGELFF. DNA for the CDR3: TGTGCCAGTAGACTCGGAACTAGCGGGGGGACCGGGGAGCTGTTTTTT.

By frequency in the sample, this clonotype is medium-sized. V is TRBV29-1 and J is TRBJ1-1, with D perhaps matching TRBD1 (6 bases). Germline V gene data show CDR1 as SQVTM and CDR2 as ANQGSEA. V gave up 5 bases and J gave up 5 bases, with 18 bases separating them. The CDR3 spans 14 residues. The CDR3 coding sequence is TGCAGCGTTTCTCAGGGGAGGTTGGGGACTGAAGCTTTCTTT. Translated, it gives CSVSQGRLGTEAFF.

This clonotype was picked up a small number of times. Here the CDR3 DNA reads TGCGCCAGCAGCGCCGACATGAACACTGAAGCTTTCTTT. It translates to CASSADMNTEAFF. The chain carries TRBV5-1 and TRBJ1-1; D gene unclear. Trimming stripped 4 bases from V and 0 bases from J, with 7 bases between. The germline V gene has CDR1 SGHRS and CDR2 YFSETQ. CDR3 length: 13 amino acids.